This T cell receptor beta chain was documented in a study of T cells in Graves' hyperthyroidism and ophthalmopathy. Researchers defined stable Graves' hyperthyroidism as no ophthalmopathy progression within 18 months. The length of the CDR3 is 17 residues. CDR1 is SGHDT and CDR2 is YYEEEE in the germline V gene. With 1 base clipped from V and 7 bases from J, the junction kept 12 bases outside the gene matches. RNA transcripts gave rise to amplified TCR beta CDR3 regions. Initially, a first-round RT-PCR of the TCR CDR3 employed the HTBI primer set. TCRdb re-analysed the multiplex PCR reads in MiXCR, keeping a single row per CDR3 protein. The repertoire holds hundreds of thousands of distinct CDR3 sequences, with about 15% as singletons. The study, taken as a whole, reports: Through a model of 13 V-J features, ophthalmopathy was separated from stable hyperthyroidism.

This clonotype was recorded many times. Its antigen is not known. The TCR originated in a woman in her 30s with Graves' hyperthyroidism. Sequencing was carried out using blood. The rearrangement uses TRBV5-6 and TRBJ2-1; 9 nucleotides line up with TRBD2. CDR3 sequence (DNA): TGTGCCAGCAGCTTGTATGGCGGGAGGGCCGGGGGGAATGAGCAGTTCTTC. Protein product: CASSLYGGRAGGNEQFF. The full variable domain, in which reference TRBV5-6 and TRBJ2-1 provide the parts outside the CDR3, is DAGVTQSPTHLIKTRGQQVTLRCSPKSGHDTVSWYQQALGQGPQFIFQYYEEEERQRGNFPDRFSGHQFPNYSSELNVNALLLGDSALYLCASSLYGGRAGGNEQFFGPGTRLTVL.